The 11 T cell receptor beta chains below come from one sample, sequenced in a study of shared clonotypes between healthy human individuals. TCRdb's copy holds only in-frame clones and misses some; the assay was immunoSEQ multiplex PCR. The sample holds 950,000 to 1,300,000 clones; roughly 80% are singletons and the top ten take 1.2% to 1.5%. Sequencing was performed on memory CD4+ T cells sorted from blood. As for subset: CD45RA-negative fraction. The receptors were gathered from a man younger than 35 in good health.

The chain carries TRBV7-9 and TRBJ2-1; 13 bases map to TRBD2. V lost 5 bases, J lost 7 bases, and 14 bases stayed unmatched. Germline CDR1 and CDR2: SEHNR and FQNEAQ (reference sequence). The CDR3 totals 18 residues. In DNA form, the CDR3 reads TGTGCCAGCAGCCAAGGGACTAGCGGGAAGTCCAGATTTAATGAGCAGTTCTTC. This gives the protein CASSQGTSGKSRFNEQFF.

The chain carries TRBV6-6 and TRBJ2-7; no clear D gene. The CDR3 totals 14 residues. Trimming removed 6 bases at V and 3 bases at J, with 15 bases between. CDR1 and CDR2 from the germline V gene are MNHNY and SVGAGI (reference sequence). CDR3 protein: CASSPPSDIYEQYF. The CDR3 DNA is TGTGCCAGCAGCCCACCTTCAGACATCTACGAGCAGTACTTC.

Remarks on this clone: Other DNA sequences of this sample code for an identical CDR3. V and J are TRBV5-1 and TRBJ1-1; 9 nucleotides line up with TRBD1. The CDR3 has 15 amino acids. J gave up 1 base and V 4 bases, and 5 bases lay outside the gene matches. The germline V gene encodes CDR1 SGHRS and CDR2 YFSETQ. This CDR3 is CASSLQGQGNTEAFF. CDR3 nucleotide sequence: TGCGCCAGCAGCCTCCAGGGACAGGGGAACACTGAAGCTTTCTTT.

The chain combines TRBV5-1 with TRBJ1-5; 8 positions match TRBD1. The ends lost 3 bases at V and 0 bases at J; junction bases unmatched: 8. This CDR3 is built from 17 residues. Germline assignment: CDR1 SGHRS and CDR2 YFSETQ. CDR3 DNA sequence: TGCGCCAGCAGCTCAACCCCGGGACAGGATAGCAATCAGCCCCAGCATTTT. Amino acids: CASSSTPGQDSNQPQHF. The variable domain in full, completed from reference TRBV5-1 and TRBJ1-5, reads KAGVTQTPRYLIKTRGQQVTLSCSPISGHRSVSWYQQTPGQGLQFLFEYFSETQRNKGNFPGRFSGRQFSNSRSEMNVSTLELGDSALYLCASSSTPGQDSNQPQHFGDGTRLSIL.

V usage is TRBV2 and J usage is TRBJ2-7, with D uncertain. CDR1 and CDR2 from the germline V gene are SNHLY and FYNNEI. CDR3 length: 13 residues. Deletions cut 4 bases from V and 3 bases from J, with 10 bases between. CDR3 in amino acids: CASSVQLSYEQYF. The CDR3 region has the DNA TGTGCCAGCAGTGTTCAGCTCAGCTACGAGCAGTACTTC.

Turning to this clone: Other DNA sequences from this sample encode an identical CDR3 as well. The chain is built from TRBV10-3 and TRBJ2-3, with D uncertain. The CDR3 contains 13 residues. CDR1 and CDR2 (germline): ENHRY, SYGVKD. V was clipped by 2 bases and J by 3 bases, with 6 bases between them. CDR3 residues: CAISEDPTDTQYF. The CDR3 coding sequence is TGTGCCATCAGTGAGGACCCAACAGATACGCAGTATTTT.

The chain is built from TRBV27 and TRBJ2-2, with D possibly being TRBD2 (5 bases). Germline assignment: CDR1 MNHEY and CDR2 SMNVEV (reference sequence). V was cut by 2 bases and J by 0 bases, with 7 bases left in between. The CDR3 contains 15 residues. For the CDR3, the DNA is TGTGCCAGCAGTTTAGCCGGGACGAACACCGGGGAGCTGTTTTTT. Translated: CASSLAGTNTGELFF.

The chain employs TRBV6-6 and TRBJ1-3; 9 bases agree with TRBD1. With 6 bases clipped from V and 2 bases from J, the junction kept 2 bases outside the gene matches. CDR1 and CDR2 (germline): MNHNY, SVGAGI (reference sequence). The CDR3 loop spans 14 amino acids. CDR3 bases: TGTGCCAGCAGAGACAGGGGGGCTGGAAACACCATATATTTT. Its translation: CASRDRGAGNTIYF.

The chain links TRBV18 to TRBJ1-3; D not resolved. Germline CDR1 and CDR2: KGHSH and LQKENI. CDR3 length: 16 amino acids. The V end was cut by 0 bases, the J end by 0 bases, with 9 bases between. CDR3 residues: CASSPPRADSGNTIYF. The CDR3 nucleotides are TGTGCCAGCTCACCACCGAGGGCTGACTCTGGAAACACCATATATTTT.

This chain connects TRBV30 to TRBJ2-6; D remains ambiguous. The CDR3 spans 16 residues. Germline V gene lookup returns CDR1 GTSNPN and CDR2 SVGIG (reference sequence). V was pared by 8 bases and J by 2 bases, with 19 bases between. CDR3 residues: CAQTLAAQAGANVLTF. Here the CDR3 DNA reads TGTGCCCAAACTCTCGCAGCTCAAGCTGGGGCCAACGTCCTGACTTTC.

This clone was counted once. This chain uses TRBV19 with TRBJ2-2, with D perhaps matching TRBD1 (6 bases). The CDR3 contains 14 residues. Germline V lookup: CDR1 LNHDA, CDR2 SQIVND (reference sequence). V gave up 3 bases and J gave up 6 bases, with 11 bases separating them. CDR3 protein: CASSIAGVPGELFF. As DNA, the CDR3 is TGTGCCAGTAGTATCGCAGGGGTCCCCGGGGAGCTGTTTTTT.